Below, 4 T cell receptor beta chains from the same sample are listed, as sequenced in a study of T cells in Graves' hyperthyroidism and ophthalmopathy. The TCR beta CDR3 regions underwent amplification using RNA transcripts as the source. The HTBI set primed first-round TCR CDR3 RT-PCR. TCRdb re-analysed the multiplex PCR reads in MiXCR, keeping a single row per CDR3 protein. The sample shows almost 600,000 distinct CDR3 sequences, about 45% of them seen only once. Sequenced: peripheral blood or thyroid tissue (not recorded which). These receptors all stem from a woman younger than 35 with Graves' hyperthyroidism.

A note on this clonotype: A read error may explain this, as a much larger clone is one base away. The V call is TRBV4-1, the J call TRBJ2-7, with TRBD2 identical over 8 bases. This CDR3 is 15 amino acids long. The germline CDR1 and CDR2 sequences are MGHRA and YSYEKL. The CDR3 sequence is CASGHHSGEGYEQYF. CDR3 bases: TGCGCCAGCGGCCATCATAGCGGGGAGGGCTACGAGCAGTACTTC.

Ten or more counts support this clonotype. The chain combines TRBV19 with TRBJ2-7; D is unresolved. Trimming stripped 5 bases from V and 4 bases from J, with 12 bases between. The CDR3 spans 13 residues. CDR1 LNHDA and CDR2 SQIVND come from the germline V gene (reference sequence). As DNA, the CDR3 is TGTGCCAGTAGTCCTGGGGTACGGTACGAGCAGTACTTC. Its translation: CASSPGVRYEQYF.

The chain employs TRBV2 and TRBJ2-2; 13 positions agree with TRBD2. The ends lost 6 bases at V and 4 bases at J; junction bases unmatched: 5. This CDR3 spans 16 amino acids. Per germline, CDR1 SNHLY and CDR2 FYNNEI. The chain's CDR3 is CASRWTSGRGTGELFF. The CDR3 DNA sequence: TGTGCCAGCAGGTGGACTAGCGGGAGAGGCACCGGGGAGCTGTTTTTT.

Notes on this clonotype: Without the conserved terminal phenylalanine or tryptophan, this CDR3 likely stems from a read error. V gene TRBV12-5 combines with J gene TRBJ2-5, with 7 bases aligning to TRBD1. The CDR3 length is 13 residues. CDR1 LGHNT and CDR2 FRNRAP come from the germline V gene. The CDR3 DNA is TGTGCCAGCAGTTTTGGACAGGAAGAGACCCAGTACTCC. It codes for CASSFGQEETQYS.